This T cell receptor beta chain appears in the sequencing data of a study of T cell responses to AZD1222 COVID-19 vaccine. Overall study results and limits: CD4 TCRs linked to vaccination spanned spike, dominating at 160-218 and 743-854. Increased Spike-specific TCR breadth and depth were observed after two AZD1222 doses. Clonal diversity was possibly underestimated, and the donors were mostly white British, with more females. The study identified only 6 or 7 AZD1222 recipients as seropositive at baseline.

This table comes from immunoSEQ multiplex PCR, and its TCRdb copy is limited to in-frame clones, with some not included. The sample consists of roughly 150,000 clones, 80% to 95% of them appearing once. Turning to this clone: Its matching antigen is unknown.

The CDR3 runs to 14 residues. Looked up from germline, CDR1 is LNHDA and CDR2 is SQIVND (reference sequence). With 6 bases removed from V and 6 bases from J, the gap between germline ends came to 16 bases. The gene calls are TRBV19 and TRBJ2-3; D unclear. The receptor comes from an adult in good health. The specimen comprised peripheral blood, sampled on day 0 of AZD1222 vaccination. CDR3 residues: CASSTTGPRDTQYF. CDR3 coding DNA: TGTGCCAGTAGCACCACGGGCCCCAGGGATACGCAGTATTTT.